This T cell receptor beta chain appears in the sequencing data of a study of blood T cell repertoires in COVID-19. On the study more broadly: Whether acute or convalescent, the COVID-19 samples came from the United States, Italy and Spain.

The method was immunoSEQ multiplex PCR; TCRdb's version includes in-frame clones alone and lacks a portion of them. The table has about 70,000 clones, 85% to 90% seen once; the top ten hold roughly 3.9%. The CDR3 extends over 12 amino acids. Germline CDR1 and CDR2: MDHEN and SYDVKM. The V gene lost 1 base and the J gene lost 8 bases, with 3 bases spanning the gap. V gene TRBV28 combines with J gene TRBJ1-6; D remains unclear. The sequenced sample consisted of peripheral blood. The sequence was obtained from a man aged 65 to 79 with active COVID-19. DNA of the CDR3: TGTGCCAGCAGTTTATCCTATTCACCCCTCCACTTT. Its translation: CASSLSYSPLHF.